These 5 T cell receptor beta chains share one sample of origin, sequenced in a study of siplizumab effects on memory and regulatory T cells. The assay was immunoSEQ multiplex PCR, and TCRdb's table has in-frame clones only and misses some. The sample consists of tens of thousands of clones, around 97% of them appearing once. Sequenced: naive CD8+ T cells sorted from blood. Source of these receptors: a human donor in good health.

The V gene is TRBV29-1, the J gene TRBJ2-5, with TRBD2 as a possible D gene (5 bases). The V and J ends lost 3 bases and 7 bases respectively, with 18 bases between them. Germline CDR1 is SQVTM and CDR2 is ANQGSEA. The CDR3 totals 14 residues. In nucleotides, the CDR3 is TGCAGCGTTGACGTGGGTTTAGGGAGTGGGACCCAGTACTTC. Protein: CSVDVGLGSGTQYF.

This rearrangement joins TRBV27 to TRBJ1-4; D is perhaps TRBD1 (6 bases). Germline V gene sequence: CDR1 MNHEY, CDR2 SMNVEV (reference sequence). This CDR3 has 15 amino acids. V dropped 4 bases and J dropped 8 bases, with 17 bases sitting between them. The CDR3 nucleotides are TGTGCCAGCAGTTCCCGCCAGGGGCTAGAGGAAAAACTGTTTTTT. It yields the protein CASSSRQGLEEKLFF.

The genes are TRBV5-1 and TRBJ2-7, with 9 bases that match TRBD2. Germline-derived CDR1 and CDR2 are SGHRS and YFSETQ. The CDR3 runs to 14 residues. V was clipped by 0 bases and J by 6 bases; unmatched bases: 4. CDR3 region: CASSLEGLAFEQYF. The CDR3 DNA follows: TGCGCCAGCAGCTTGGAGGGACTAGCCTTCGAGCAGTACTTC.

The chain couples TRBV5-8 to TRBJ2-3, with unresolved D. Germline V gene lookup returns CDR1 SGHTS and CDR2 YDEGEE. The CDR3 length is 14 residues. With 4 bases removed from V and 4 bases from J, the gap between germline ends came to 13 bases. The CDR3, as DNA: TGTGCCAGCAGCCCAACCCCGGTACCAGATACGCAGTATTTT. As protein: CASSPTPVPDTQYF.

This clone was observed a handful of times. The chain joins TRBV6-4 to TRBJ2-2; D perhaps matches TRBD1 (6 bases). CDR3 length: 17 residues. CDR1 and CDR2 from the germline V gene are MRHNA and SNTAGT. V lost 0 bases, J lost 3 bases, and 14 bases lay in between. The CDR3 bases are TGTGCCAGCAGTGACTCCTACAGGGCCGAGGACACCGGGGAGCTGTTTTTT. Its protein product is CASSDSYRAEDTGELFF.